The 22 T cell receptor beta chains below come from one sample, sequenced in a study of HIV-infected patients and healthy controls. TCRdb passed the 5' RACE reads through MiXCR, listing each CDR3 protein once. This sample carries around 18,000 distinct CDR3 sequences, about a sixth of them seen once, and the ten largest clones take around 24%. Sequenced sample: CD8+ T cells from blood. The receptors were gathered from a human donor in good health.

This rearrangement joins TRBV20-1 to TRBJ2-7, with D tentatively TRBD1 (6 bases). The CDR3 is 14 amino acids. Germline CDR1 reads DFQATT; CDR2 reads SNEGSKA (reference sequence). V lost 1 base to trimming and J lost 0 bases, with 10 bases between them. This CDR3 is CSARGTGYSYEQYF. CDR3 nucleotide sequence: TGCAGTGCTAGAGGAACAGGGTACTCCTACGAGCAGTACTTC.

V usage is TRBV4-3 and J usage is TRBJ2-3, with D unclear. Germline lookup yields CDR1 LGHNA and CDR2 YSLEER. The CDR3 loop spans 14 amino acids. V lost 4 bases and J lost 4, with 12 bases in between. In nucleotides, the CDR3 is TGCGCCAGCAGCCCATCAGGAGCCGCAGATACGCAGTATTTT. It codes for CASSPSGAADTQYF.

The rearrangement joins TRBV13 to TRBJ2-1, with no clear D. The germline V gene encodes CDR1 PRHDT and CDR2 FYEKMQ (reference sequence). V was shortened by 5 bases and J by 9 bases, with 23 bases between the two germline ends. This CDR3 has 16 residues. The CDR3 DNA follows: TGTGCCAGCAGCCCTACCGATAATCCCGACGCCAGTGAGCAGTTCTTC. Translated: CASSPTDNPDASEQFF.

The chain has TRBV12-3 or TRBV12-4 and TRBJ1-1, with unresolved D. The CDR3 sequence is 12 residues long. V lost 7 bases and J 5 bases, leaving 11 bases between the germline ends. The CDR3 bases are TGTGCCAGCACCGGTCGGCGGACTGAAGCTTTCTTT. It specifies CASTGRRTEAFF.

This clonotype was detected a few times. J is TRBJ2-1 and V is TRBV7-9; 7 positions match TRBD2. With V trimmed by 5 bases and J by 0 bases, 7 bases remained unmatched. The germline V gene encodes CDR1 SEHNR and CDR2 FQNEAQ (reference sequence). The CDR3 extends over 16 amino acids. As DNA, the CDR3 is TGTGCCAGCAGCCCCGAAGCGGGGCCCTCCTACAATGAGCAGTTCTTC. Amino acids: CASSPEAGPSYNEQFF.

This clonotype was counted only a few times. The chain couples TRBV7-3 to TRBJ2-1; 7 bases are a match to TRBD1. Germline-derived CDR1 and CDR2 are SGHTA and FQGTGA. V shed 5 bases, J shed 2 bases, and the junction held 6 bases outside the gene matches. The CDR3 is 15 amino acids. This chain's CDR3 is CASSQGGAPYNEQFF. CDR3 DNA: TGTGCCAGCAGCCAAGGGGGCGCCCCCTACAATGAGCAGTTCTTC.

This clonotype was counted many times. This chain joins TRBV13 and TRBJ2-7, with D possibly matching TRBD2 (5 bases). Germline lookup yields CDR1 PRHDT and CDR2 FYEKMQ (reference sequence). Trimming removed 0 bases from V and 6 bases from J, with 9 bases in between. The length of the CDR3 is 13 residues. In DNA form, the CDR3 reads TGTGCCAGCAGCTTAGGCCTCAGCGGCGAGCAGTACTTC. This translates into CASSLGLSGEQYF.

Relative to its sample, this clonotype is medium-sized (0.01 to 0.1%). The chain employs TRBV5-6 and TRBJ2-5; D may be TRBD1 (5 bases). CDR3 length: 14 amino acids. V was trimmed by 0 bases and J by 2 bases, leaving 8 bases between them. Germline V gives CDR1 SGHDT, CDR2 YYEEEE. Here the CDR3 reads CASSLDRYQETQYF. CDR3 bases: TGTGCCAGCAGCTTGGACAGGTATCAAGAGACCCAGTACTTC.

This sequence joins TRBV28 and TRBJ2-3; 9 positions match TRBD2. Germline CDR1 reads MDHEN; CDR2 reads SYDVKM. The CDR3 spans 14 residues. The J segment lost 2 bases and the V segment lost 6 bases, leaving 3 bases of the junction unmatched. The CDR3 DNA reads TGTGCCAGCAGAGGCGGGGGGGACACAGATACGCAGTATTTT. It translates to CASRGGGDTDTQYF.

This clonotype was seen at least ten times. This rearrangement joins TRBV4-3 to TRBJ2-7; a weak D match, TRBD1 (6 bases). V lost 0 bases and J 5 bases, leaving 8 bases between the germline ends. This CDR3 has 13 residues. Germline CDR1 is LGHNA and CDR2 is YSLEER. CDR3: CASSQEQGNEQYF. The DNA for the CDR3 is TGCGCCAGCAGCCAAGAACAGGGCAACGAGCAGTACTTC.

V and J are TRBV6-5 and TRBJ2-7; 9 nucleotides line up with TRBD1. Trimming at V came to 6 bases and at J to 6 bases, leaving 12 bases not matched to a gene. From germline, CDR1 is MNHEY and CDR2 SVGAGI. The CDR3 is 15 residues long. This chain's CDR3 is CASRPPPGQGIEQYF. In DNA form, the CDR3 reads TGTGCCAGCAGGCCTCCTCCGGGACAGGGAATCGAGCAGTACTTC.

This clonotype is labeled medium-sized. The V gene is TRBV20-1, the J gene TRBJ1-2, with D possibly being TRBD1 (5 bases). CDR3 size: 14 residues. The V end was cut by 1 base, the J end by 5 bases, with 14 bases between. Germline V CDR1 and CDR2: DFQATT, SNEGSKA (reference sequence). This CDR3 is CSARVPGTAYGYTF. CDR3 DNA sequence: TGCAGTGCTAGAGTACCCGGGACGGCTTATGGCTACACCTTC.

This clonotype has more than one count but fewer than ten. J is TRBJ1-1 and V is TRBV20-1; D is uncertain. The length of the CDR3 is 13 residues. The germline V gene has CDR1 DFQATT and CDR2 SNEGSKA (reference sequence). V was shortened by 1 base and J by 4 bases, with 10 bases between the two germline ends. CDR3 residues: CSARGTLRTEAFF. CDR3 DNA sequence: TGCAGTGCTAGAGGGACCCTGCGCACTGAAGCTTTCTTT.

This clonotype has ten or more counts. The chain combines TRBV21-1 with TRBJ2-7; TRBD1 reflects the table's D call only, with no check against the DNA. TRBV21-1 is labeled a pseudogene. The CDR3 is 15 amino acids. CDR3 sequence (DNA): TGTGCCAGCAGCACACAATACGGGACAGAGTACGAGCAGTACTTC. Translated: CASSTQYGTEYEQYF.

This clonotype was seen a few times. V is TRBV20-1 and J is TRBJ1-6; no firm D call. The length of the CDR3 is 14 residues. Germline assignment: CDR1 DFQATT and CDR2 SNEGSKA (reference sequence). V lost 1 base, J lost 9 bases, and 13 bases lay in between. The CDR3 DNA follows: TGCAGTGCTAGAGGTGGTTCTGAGGGTTCACCCCTCCACTTT. Residues: CSARGGSEGSPLHF.

The sample holds many counts of this clonotype. This chain joins TRBV12-3 or TRBV12-4 and TRBJ1-2; perhaps TRBD1 as D (6 bases). Trimming shortened V by 4 bases and J by 5 bases, and 8 bases separated the two germline ends. The CDR3 is 12 amino acids. CDR3 in amino acids: CASSWTAYGYTF. CDR3 DNA sequence: TGTGCCAGCAGTTGGACAGCTTATGGCTACACCTTC.

This clonotype was counted at least ten times. V usage is TRBV2 and J usage is TRBJ2-3, with D maybe TRBD2 (7 bases). The CDR3 consists of 12 residues. V was shortened by 8 bases and J by 6 bases, with 12 bases between the two germline ends. Germline V gene lookup returns CDR1 SNHLY and CDR2 FYNNEI. This CDR3 is CASWGGLDTQYF. CDR3 in DNA: TGTGCCAGCTGGGGGGGCCTTGATACGCAGTATTTT.

This clonotype has at least ten counts. V usage is TRBV5-5 and J usage is TRBJ1-5; a possible D gene is TRBD1 (5 bases). The V end was cut by 7 bases, the J end by 7 bases, with 15 bases between. The CDR3 has 13 amino acids. Germline V gene lookup returns CDR1 SGHKS and CDR2 YYEKEE (reference sequence). The CDR3 sequence is CASWDRLMQPQHF. For the CDR3, the DNA is TGTGCCAGCTGGGACCGTCTGATGCAGCCCCAGCATTTT.

A few counts support this clonotype. J is TRBJ1-2 and V is TRBV6-6, with a tentative D call TRBD1 (5 bases). V was clipped by 2 bases and J by 10 bases, with 8 bases between them. Germline CDR1 and CDR2: MNHNY and SVGAGI (reference sequence). The CDR3 is 11 residues long. The CDR3 sequence: CASSYTGPYTF. The CDR3 DNA is TGTGCCAGCAGTTACACGGGACCCTACACCTTC.

This clonotype was detected only a few times. This chain uses TRBV30 with TRBJ2-7, with D possibly matching TRBD1 (6 bases). Trimming pared 5 bases from V and 5 bases from J, leaving 13 bases between. CDR1 and CDR2 from the germline V gene are GTSNPN and SVGIG (reference sequence). This CDR3 spans 12 amino acids. The CDR3 nucleotides are TGTGCCTGGGAACAGGGACCCAACGAGCAGTACTTC. This encodes CAWEQGPNEQYF.

This clonotype was counted ten times or more. The chain uses TRBV30 and TRBJ1-5; D may be TRBD1 (5 bases). Trimming left V 1 base short and J 4 bases short, with 5 bases between. The CDR3 totals 12 residues. The germline V gene encodes CDR1 GTSNPN and CDR2 SVGIG (reference sequence). For the CDR3, the DNA is TGTGCCTGGAGTGGACAGAATCAGCCCCAGCATTTT. Encoded protein: CAWSGQNQPQHF.

This clonotype was seen a handful of times. The chain has TRBV9 and TRBJ2-1, with D tentatively TRBD1 (5 bases). Germline V gene sequence: CDR1 SGDLS, CDR2 YYNGEE. V lost 0 bases to trimming and J lost 0 bases, with 7 bases between them. The CDR3 length is 15 residues. CDR3 protein: CASSVGQSSYNEQFF. The CDR3 DNA sequence: TGTGCCAGCAGCGTAGGACAGAGCTCCTACAATGAGCAGTTCTTC.